This is a list of T cell receptor beta chains from one sample in a study of T-cell memory formation after mild COVID-19. One entry per CDR3 protein, called by TCRdb with MiXCR from the 5' RACE reads. The sample records roughly 300,000 distinct CDR3 sequences, around 15% being singletons. Material for sequencing was PBMCs or a T cell subset sorted from them (not recorded which). The receptors stem from a man younger than 35 who had mild COVID-19 (a few samples of this study predate the infection). Cell type and time point are not known. CDR3s include the opening cysteine and the closing phenylalanine or tryptophan. A D gene is named only where the DNA matches it firmly. A clone size is listed for some rows: how often the clone was seen (once, few, many), or a class if it is expanded.

TRBJ2-3	16	many	TRBV4-2	.	CASSQDGGGGTDTQYF	TGTGCCAGCAGCCAAGATGGTGGCGGGGGCACAGATACGCAGTATTTT
TRBJ2-5	14	many	TRBV2	.	CASSPGTYQETQYF	TGTGCCAGCAGTCCCGGGACGTACCAAGAGACCCAGTACTTC
TRBJ2-5	15	few	TRBV5-1	TRBD1	CASSLRQGEQETQYF	TGCGCCAGCAGCTTGAGGCAGGGGGAACAAGAGACCCAGTACTTC
TRBJ2-7	13	few	TRBV5-1	.	CASSLLDSYEQYF	TGCGCCAGCAGCTTACTAGACAGCTACGAGCAGTACTTC
TRBJ2-2	13	.	TRBV12-3/TRBV12-4	.	CASSAEVTGELFF	TGTGCCAGCAGTGCCGAGGTCACCGGGGAGCTGTTTTTT
TRBJ1-1	14	.	TRBV7-6	TRBD1	CASSVATGSTEAFF	TGTGCCAGCAGCGTGGCGACAGGGAGCACTGAAGCTTTCTTT
TRBJ2-1	13	few	TRBV7-2	.	CASRRDPTEEQFF	TGTGCCAGCAGGAGGGACCCGACAGAGGAGCAGTTCTTC
TRBJ1-2	14	.	TRBV7-2	TRBD1	CASSRDRQAGGYTF	TGTGCCAGCAGCCGGGACAGGCAAGCTGGTGGCTACACCTTC
TRBJ2-1	16	few	TRBV7-9	TRBD1	CASSLDRGREWLEQFF	TGTGCCAGCAGCTTAGACAGGGGGCGCGAGTGGCTTGAGCAGTTCTTC
TRBJ2-3	14	few	TRBV12-5	TRBD1	CASGLGQGSDTQYF	TGTGCTAGTGGTTTAGGACAGGGATCAGATACGCAGTATTTT
TRBJ2-7	15	many	TRBV12-3/TRBV12-4	TRBD1	CASSKPGTGGYEQYF	TGTGCCAGCAGTAAACCCGGGACAGGAGGCTACGAGCAGTACTTC
TRBJ1-1	13	many	TRBV24-1	.	CATSENLNTEAFF	TGTGCCACCAGTGAGAACCTGAACACTGAAGCTTTCTTT
TRBJ2-1	15	.	TRBV4-3	TRBD2	CASSQVAGWGNEQFF	TGCGCCAGCAGCCAAGTAGCGGGGTGGGGCAATGAGCAGTTCTTC
TRBJ2-1	13	few	TRBV27	.	CASSSGLRWVQFF	TGTGCCAGCAGTTCCGGACTAAGATGGGTCCAGTTCTTC
TRBJ2-2	14	few	TRBV12-3/TRBV12-4	.	CASSLAGVGGELFF	TGTGCCAGCAGTTTGGCAGGGGTTGGCGGGGAGCTGTTTTTT
TRBJ2-3	16	.	TRBV7-6	.	CASSQNGWVSADTQYF	TGTGCCAGCAGCCAGAACGGGTGGGTCAGCGCGGATACGCAGTATTTT
TRBJ2-7	11	.	TRBV11-2	.	CASSPTVEQYF	TGTGCCAGCAGCCCGACGGTCGAGCAGTACTTC
TRBJ2-5	15	few	TRBV18	.	CASSPRRQIQETQYF	TGTGCCAGCTCACCACGAAGACAAATTCAAGAGACCCAGTACTTC